The 26 T cell receptor beta chains reported below all come from one sample, sequenced in a study of cytotoxic CD8 clonotypes in ibrutinib-treated CLL. The table came from immunoSEQ multiplex PCR; TCRdb's copy has only in-frame clones and leaves some out. In the table there are about 4,200 clones, 83% of which are singletons. Sequencing used PBMCs, obtained before ibrutinib treatment. The origin of the receptors is a human donor with chronic lymphocytic leukemia.

This clone ranks as large. This chain joins TRBV19 and TRBJ1-1; D may be TRBD1 (6 bases). CDR1 and CDR2 from the germline V gene are LNHDA and SQIVND (reference sequence). Trimming cost V 5 bases and J 4 bases, with 14 bases left between them. The CDR3 is 14 residues long. The CDR3 nucleotides read TGTGCCAGTAGTCCACAGGGATTAGGCACTGAAGCTTTCTTT. The encoded protein is CASSPQGLGTEAFF.

This clone was detected only once. V is TRBV5-1 and J is TRBJ2-3, with D possibly being TRBD2 (5 bases). The V and J ends lost 1 base and 2 bases respectively, with 11 bases between them. This CDR3 has 15 residues. Per the germline V gene, CDR1 is SGHRS and CDR2 is YFSETQ. CDR3 in amino acids: CASSLWGDDTDTQYF. The CDR3 coding sequence is TGCGCCAGCAGCTTGTGGGGAGACGACACAGATACGCAGTATTTT.

This clone was detected once. The V and J genes are TRBV28 and TRBJ2-5; 10 bases map to TRBD2. The CDR3 is 17 amino acids. Germline trimming cut 2 bases from V and 2 bases from J; bases unmatched to any gene: 8. Germline CDR1 and CDR2: MDHEN and SYDVKM. The CDR3: CASSLLRLAGSQETQYF. DNA of the CDR3: TGTGCCAGCAGTTTACTTCGACTAGCGGGCAGTCAAGAGACCCAGTACTTC.

This clone is categorized as hyperexpanded. V gene TRBV10-1 combines with J gene TRBJ2-1; D unclear. CDR3 length equals 12 residues. Trimming pared 2 bases from V and 7 bases from J, leaving 6 bases between. The germline gives CDR1 WNHNN, CDR2 SYGVQD (reference sequence). Here the CDR3 reads CASSEASNEQFF. The CDR3 DNA follows: TGCGCCAGCAGTGAGGCAAGTAATGAGCAGTTCTTC.

This rearrangement joins TRBV10-1 to TRBJ2-7; TRBD1 matches at 9 bases. The CDR3 sequence is 14 residues long. The germline gives CDR1 WNHNN, CDR2 SYGVQD (reference sequence). V dropped 10 bases and J dropped 4; count of bases not matched to a gene: 11. CDR3 sequence: CATPPGTGLYEQYF. The CDR3, as DNA: TGCGCCACCCCGCCCGGGACAGGGCTGTACGAGCAGTACTTC.

The genes are TRBV9 and TRBJ1-3; D is uncertain. V was clipped by 3 bases and J by 0 bases, with 4 bases between them. This CDR3 region has 13 residues. The germline V gene has CDR1 SGDLS and CDR2 YYNGEE. The CDR3 protein is CASSANSGNTIYF. DNA for the CDR3: TGTGCCAGCAGCGCCAACTCTGGAAACACCATATATTTT. The whole variable domain, remainder taken from reference TRBV9 and TRBJ1-3, is DSGVTQTPKHLITATGQRVTLRCSPRSGDLSVYWYQQSLDQGLQFLIQYYNGEERAKGNILERFSAQQFPDLHSELNLSSLELGDSALYFCASSANSGNTIYFGEGSWLTVV.

In nucleotides, the CDR3 is TGTGCCAGCAGTGAAGCGGGCTATGGCTACACCTTC. Translated, it gives CASSEAGYGYTF. The rearrangement joins TRBV6-1 to TRBJ1-2; D uncertain. CDR1 and CDR2 from the germline V gene are MNHNS and SASEGT. V dropped 0 bases and J dropped 4 bases, with 3 bases sitting between them. The CDR3 is 12 amino acids.

This chain connects TRBV7-2 to TRBJ1-2, with 9 bases aligning to TRBD1. The ends lost 4 bases at V and 3 bases at J; junction bases unmatched: 9. The CDR3 has 16 residues. Germline V CDR1 and CDR2: SGHTA, FQGNSA. CDR3 bases: TGTGCCAGCAGCTCGACCGGGACAGGGAAGGACTATGGCTACACCTTC. It codes for CASSSTGTGKDYGYTF.

This chain links TRBV9 with TRBJ1-3; D gene ambiguous. The CDR3 is 15 residues long. Germline V gene sequence: CDR1 SGDLS, CDR2 YYNGEE. V was trimmed by 0 bases and J by 0 bases, leaving 7 bases between them. CDR3: CASSVDTSSGNTIYF. Here the CDR3 DNA reads TGTGCCAGCAGCGTAGATACATCCTCTGGAAACACCATATATTTT.

This chain uses TRBV6-1 with TRBJ1-5; TRBD1 might be the D (5 bases). V was shortened by 0 bases and J by 11 bases, with 14 bases between the two germline ends. The CDR3 is 14 amino acids. Germline V gene sequence: CDR1 MNHNS, CDR2 SASEGT. The CDR3 coding sequence is TGTGCCAGCAGTGAAGCTCTGGGGGGGTGGGCCCAGCATTTT. It translates to CASSEALGGWAQHF.

The chain uses TRBV7-9 and TRBJ2-7, with 10 bases identical to TRBD1. CDR1 is SEHNR and CDR2 is FQNEAQ in the germline V gene (reference sequence). Trimming at V came to 3 bases and at J to 2 bases, leaving 4 bases not matched to a gene. This CDR3 region has 15 residues. The CDR3 reads CASSLAGTGAYEQYF. In DNA, the CDR3 is TGTGCCAGCAGCTTGGCCGGGACAGGGGCCTACGAGCAGTACTTC.

The genes are TRBV9 and TRBJ2-1; D unclear. Germline CDR1 reads SGDLS; CDR2 reads YYNGEE. V was cut by 0 bases and J by 8 bases, with 6 bases left in between. The CDR3 is 12 residues long. The CDR3 DNA sequence: TGTGCCAGCAGCGTAGACCAAGATGAGCAGTTCTTC. It yields the protein CASSVDQDEQFF. The whole variable domain, filled in from reference TRBV9 and TRBJ2-1, reads DSGVTQTPKHLITATGQRVTLRCSPRSGDLSVYWYQQSLDQGLQFLIQYYNGEERAKGNILERFSAQQFPDLHSELNLSSLELGDSALYFCASSVDQDEQFFGPGTRLTVL.

The V gene is TRBV28, the J gene TRBJ2-1, with D possibly matching TRBD2 (6 bases). CDR1 and CDR2 (germline): MDHEN, SYDVKM. V dropped 7 bases and J dropped 0 bases, with 10 bases sitting between them. CDR3 length: 14 amino acids. The chain's CDR3 is CASMVSGSYNEQFF. The CDR3 DNA reads TGTGCCAGCATGGTTAGCGGCTCCTACAATGAGCAGTTCTTC.

This chain connects TRBV7-5 to TRBJ2-3; the table's D call, TRBD1, was not checked against the DNA. TRBV7-5 is a recognized pseudogene. The CDR3 runs 15 residues. DNA for the CDR3: TGTGCCAGAAGCAAGAAAGACAGGGGGCTGGATACGCAGTATTTT. It is translated as CARSKKDRGLDTQYF.

This clone was observed a few times. The chain couples TRBV5-1 to TRBJ2-7; 9 bases align to TRBD1. From germline, CDR1 is SGHRS and CDR2 YFSETQ. V dropped 4 bases and J dropped 4; count of bases not matched to a gene: 6. There are 14 residues in the CDR3. The CDR3 DNA is TGCGCCAGCAGCGGCCGGGACAGGGCGTACGAGCAGTACTTC. It codes for CASSGRDRAYEQYF.

The gene calls are TRBV13 and TRBJ2-5; possibly TRBD2 for D (6 bases). The CDR3 runs 16 residues. Germline CDR1 and CDR2: PRHDT and FYEKMQ (reference sequence). Trimming stripped 5 bases from V and 5 bases from J, with 21 bases between. CDR3 nucleotide sequence: TGTGCCAGCAGCCCGCAAGCGGGCTACGGAGCGGAGACCCAGTACTTC. It translates to CASSPQAGYGAETQYF.

This clone was seen a single time. The rearrangement links TRBV11-3 to TRBJ1-1; D possibly corresponds to TRBD1 (6 bases). CDR1 is SGHNT and CDR2 is YENEEA in the germline V gene. The CDR3 contains 13 residues. Trimming pared 4 bases from V and 4 bases from J, leaving 10 bases between. The CDR3 sequence: CASSSQQGTEAFF. In DNA, the CDR3 is TGTGCCAGCAGCTCTCAACAGGGCACTGAAGCTTTCTTT.

This clone has just one count. V and J are TRBV5-1 and TRBJ1-1, with D possibly matching TRBD1 (6 bases). The CDR3 has 16 amino acids. Germline V gives CDR1 SGHRS, CDR2 YFSETQ. V was cut by 0 bases and J by 1 base, with 13 bases left in between. CDR3 amino acids: CASSLGGGAPNTEAFF. The CDR3, as DNA: TGCGCCAGCAGCTTGGGAGGGGGGGCCCCGAACACTGAAGCTTTCTTT.

The rearrangement links TRBV6-1 to TRBJ2-1; 7 bases match TRBD1. Germline V CDR1 and CDR2: MNHNS, SASEGT. The J segment lost 4 bases and the V segment lost 6 bases, leaving 6 bases of the junction unmatched. The CDR3 has 14 residues. The CDR3 loop reads CASSQGVSYNEQFF. The CDR3 region has the DNA TGTGCCAGCAGCCAGGGGGTGTCGTACAATGAGCAGTTCTTC.

DNA for the CDR3: TGTGCCATCAGTGAGTCGGGACAGCTCCAGCCCCAGCATTTT. Its translation: CAISESGQLQPQHF. V and J are TRBV10-3 and TRBJ1-5; 7 nucleotides align to TRBD1. The CDR3 has 14 amino acids. Per germline, CDR1 ENHRY and CDR2 SYGVKD. V was pared by 0 bases and J by 7 bases, with 3 bases of the junction left unmatched.

This chain uses TRBV9 with TRBJ2-6, with D unresolved. Trimming left V 0 bases short and J 0 bases short, with 4 bases between. Germline V CDR1 and CDR2: SGDLS, YYNGEE. The CDR3 runs 15 residues. Here the CDR3 reads CASSVGNSGANVLTF. The CDR3 DNA is TGTGCCAGCAGCGTAGGGAACTCTGGGGCCAACGTCCTGACTTTC.

This chain joins TRBV5-1 and TRBJ2-7, with 8 bases fitting TRBD1. Germline V lookup: CDR1 SGHRS, CDR2 YFSETQ. J gave up 3 bases and V 4 bases, and 6 bases lay outside the gene matches. The CDR3 is 14 amino acids. CDR3 loop: CASSPAGGGYEQYF. In DNA form, the CDR3 reads TGCGCCAGCAGCCCCGCAGGGGGCGGCTACGAGCAGTACTTC.

This clone was recorded once. CDR3 DNA: TGTGCCATCAGTGATGGACTAGCGGGAGGGGGGCAAGAGACCCAGTACTTC. Translated: CAISDGLAGGGQETQYF. The chain links TRBV10-3 to TRBJ2-5; 15 nucleotides line up with TRBD2. Germline loops: CDR1 ENHRY, CDR2 SYGVKD. The V segment lost 3 bases and the J segment 2 bases; nucleotides outside the gene matches: 4. CDR3 length: 17 residues.

The CDR3 bases are TGTGCCACCAGCAGAGAACTCGGGGGGGGCAATGAGCAGTTCTTC. Amino acid sequence: CATSRELGGGNEQFF. This chain connects TRBV15 to TRBJ2-1, with 8 bases identical to TRBD2. J was trimmed by 6 bases and V by 0 bases; bases with no gene match: 4. This CDR3 is built from 15 residues. CDR1 is LNHNV and CDR2 is YYDKDF in the germline V gene (reference sequence).

This clone occurred a few times. The chain recombines TRBV7-9 with TRBJ2-7, with D possibly being TRBD1 or TRBD2 (5 bases each). The CDR3 covers 16 residues. V was clipped by 5 bases and J by 4 bases, with 21 bases between them. Per the germline V gene, CDR1 is SEHNR and CDR2 is FQNEAQ (reference sequence). The CDR3 nucleotides are TGTGCCAGCAGCCCGTTCTCGATGGGGGAGAGATACGAGCAGTACTTC. It specifies CASSPFSMGERYEQYF. The full variable domain, its missing parts supplied by reference TRBV7-9 and TRBJ2-7, is DTGVSQNPRHKITKRGQNVTFRCDPISEHNRLYWYRQTLGQGPEFLTYFQNEAQLEKSRLLSDRFSAERPKGSFSTLEIQRTEQGDSAMYLCASSPFSMGERYEQYFGPGTRLTVT.

The chain employs TRBV5-6 and TRBJ1-1, with 8 bases identical to TRBD1. CDR1 is SGHDT, CDR2 YYEEEE, per germline. The length of the CDR3 is 13 residues. J gave up 10 bases and V 0 bases, and 5 bases lay outside the gene matches. Here the CDR3 DNA reads TGTGCCAGCAGCTTGGATAACAGGGGGGCAGCTTTCTTT. Translated, it gives CASSLDNRGAAFF.